The clone carrying this T cell receptor (beta chain) was counted between two and nine times. The data originate from a study of blood T cell repertoires in COVID-19. Looking at the study overall: COVID-19 samples, acute and convalescent, were from the United States, Italy and Spain.

CDR1 and CDR2 from the germline V gene are SGHNT and YYREEE (reference sequence). V lost 4 bases to trimming and J lost 9 bases; unmatched junction nucleotides: 13. The CDR3 runs 16 residues. In the study's own analysis: By means of reference gene primer amplification, nucleated cell counts were estimated. Sequencing used immunoSEQ multiplex PCR; TCRdb keeps in-frame clones, though not all of them. The V and J calls and clone size come from that table; D and trimming were worked out from the DNA. This sample has over 65,000 clones; 70% to 90% occur once, and the top ten carry around 12%. The sequence came from a human donor in a cohort sampled during active COVID-19. Sequences were obtained from peripheral blood. The chain has TRBV5-4 and TRBJ2-5, with 12 bases lining up with TRBD2. In DNA, the CDR3 is TGTGCCAGCAGCACCCGGACTAGCGGGGTCCCGGGGGCCCAGTACTTC. Its translation: CASSTRTSGVPGAQYF.